Many counts were recorded for the clone carrying this T cell receptor beta chain. The antigen is not known. This sample's TCRbeta library carried unique molecular identifier barcodes. TCRdb used MiXCR to reprocess the PCR reads, holding one entry per CDR3 protein. The table records 300,000 to 400,000 distinct CDR3 sequences, roughly 17% of them present only once. This sample is drawn from a study of T-cell reconstitution after alpha-beta-depleted transplantation in children. Study outcomes and limitations: TCRbeta diversity was high at day 60 in some patients (a result of surviving recipient T cells and thymic progenitors). Reportedly, roughly two months post-transplant, alpha-beta T cells arose from several hundred expanded graft clones.

From germline, CDR1 is SGHTA and CDR2 FQGTGA. With 3 bases removed from V and 1 base from J, the gap between germline ends came to 8 bases. CDR3 size: 14 residues. Sequenced material: PBMCs, mostly from graft donor cells, taken 360 days after TCRalphabeta/CD19-depleted stem cell transplant. The J gene is TRBJ2-3, the V gene TRBV7-3; D unresolved. The TCR comes from a male patient aged 2 to 10 who had a stem cell transplant for acute lymphoblastic leukemia, so the T cells may come from the graft donor. The CDR3 spells CASSLRLGTDTQYF. In nucleotides, the CDR3 is TGTGCCAGCAGCTTGAGGTTGGGCACAGATACGCAGTATTTT.